Sequencing of this TCR beta chain was carried out in a study of T-cell memory formation after mild COVID-19. The study's findings and limits: Clones shrinking from day 15 to 85 showed even CD4/CD8 mixes; later expanders tilted CD4+. Prior to infection, memory already included some responding clones, suggesting cross-reactive memory joined.

There are 13 residues in the CDR3. Germline CDR1 is GTSNPN and CDR2 is SVGIG (reference sequence). V shed 0 bases and J shed 7 bases, with 12 bases lying between them. TCRdb re-derived calls from the 5' RACE reads in MiXCR, one entry per CDR3 protein. The data hold 80,000 to 95,000 distinct CDR3 sequences, with roughly 25% observed a single time. This clonotype has more than one count but fewer than ten. The antigen is unknown. This receptor was obtained from a man between 18 and 35 years old who had mild COVID-19 (a few samples of this study predate the infection). Cell type and time point are not known. The chain combines TRBV30 with TRBJ1-2; D is ambiguous. Sequencing input: PBMCs or a T cell subset sorted from them (not recorded which). The CDR3 DNA is TGTGCCTGGAGTGTACAAGGGTACAGTGGCTACACCTTC. Translated: CAWSVQGYSGYTF.